This T cell receptor (beta chain) emerged from a study of long-term antiretroviral therapy in people with HIV. Study-level points and caveats: Whereas controls had wider CDR3 length ranges, HIV repertoires had narrower ones.

Version v3.0 of the immunoSEQ assay was performed at survey level. TCRdb's copy holds only in-frame clones and misses some; the assay was immunoSEQ multiplex PCR. The data show under 30,000 clones, about 79% seen once. In the case of this clone: Its cognate antigen is unknown.

CDR3 length equals 15 residues. V lost 4 bases, J lost 0 bases, and 3 bases stayed unmatched. CDR1 is SGHTA, CDR2 FQGNSA, per germline. Cryopreserved PBMC, at 1-10 million per sample, were present before DNA extraction. The chain employs TRBV7-2 and TRBJ2-3, with TRBD2 identical over 8 bases. The source material was unsorted PBMCs, sampled 0.7 years before starting antiretroviral therapy. The clonotype comes from a man aged 25-45 years with HIV. The CDR3 DNA is TGTGCCAGCAGCTCGACTAGCGAAAGCACAGATACGCAGTATTTT. This sequence encodes CASSSTSESTDTQYF. Full variable domain (outside the CDR3, taken from reference TRBV7-2 and TRBJ2-3): GAGVSQSPSNKVTEKGKDVELRCDPISGHTALYWYRQSLGQGLEFLIYFQGNSAPDKSGLPSDRFSAERTGGSVSTLTIQRTQQEDSAVYLCASSSTSESTDTQYFGPGTRLTVL.